The entry below describes one TCR beta chain. The record originates from a study of blood T cell repertoires in COVID-19. In the authors' workflow: The assay estimated nucleated cells by amplifying reference gene primers. Here immunoSEQ multiplex PCR was the method, and the copy in TCRdb shows in-frame clones only, minus some. V and J calls and clone size come straight from that table; D and trimming were deduced from the DNA. The sample gives roughly 160,000 clones, roughly nine tenths of which show up once; about 26% is in the top ten. Germline CDR1 reads LGHNT; CDR2 reads FRNRAP. There are 14 residues in the CDR3. With V trimmed by 6 bases and J by 13 bases, 8 bases remained unmatched.

The sequencing sample was made of peripheral blood. The J gene is TRBJ2-1, the V gene TRBV12-5; the match to TRBD2 covers 14 bases. The sequence derives from a man in his sixties with acute or convalescent COVID-19. The CDR3 DNA is TGTGCTAGTGGAACAGGGACTAGCGGGGGCCATCAGTTCTTC. Translated, it gives CASGTGTSGGHQFF. Complete variable domain (other parts from reference TRBV12-5 and TRBJ2-1): DARVTQTPRHKVTEMGQEVTMRCQPILGHNTVFWYRQTMMQGLELLAYFRNRAPLDDSGMPKDRFSAEMPDATLATLKIQPSEPRDSAVYFCASGTGTSGGHQFFGPGTRLTVL.